This is a list of T cell receptor beta chains from one sample in a study of regulatory T cells in long-lasting Graves disease. MiXCR, run by TCRdb on the multiplex PCR reads, gives a single entry per CDR3 protein. The repertoire includes approximately 350,000 distinct CDR3 sequences, roughly 17% of them detected once, and 25% to 30% sits in the top ten. The data also belong to a second study, concerning T cells in Graves' hyperthyroidism and ophthalmopathy.

The sample here was peripheral blood mononuclear cells (PBMCs), taken at new diagnosis, from a patient treated with antithyroid drugs. Receptors were obtained from a man in his forties with Graves disease. Each CDR3 is given with its conserved first and last residue. The D gene is left open where the match is weak. Clone sizes are given selectively: once, few, many, or a class where the clone is expanded.

D,J,size,V,CDR3,DNA
-,TRBJ1-1,many,TRBV20-1,CSASQGTLNTEAFF,TGCAGTGCGAGCCAGGGGACTCTGAACACTGAAGCTTTCTTT
-,TRBJ1-1,-,TRBV30,CAWQQEPGTEAFF,TGTGCCTGGCAACAGGAACCGGGCACTGAAGCTTTCTTT
TRBD1,TRBJ2-3,many,TRBV7-2,CASSIQTGVSTDTQYF,TGTGCCAGCAGTATTCAGACAGGGGTGAGCACAGATACGCAGTATTTT
TRBD2,TRBJ2-1,many,TRBV27,CASRRLAGSGSEQFF,TGTGCCAGCAGGAGACTAGCGGGGAGTGGCAGTGAGCAGTTCTTC
TRBD1,TRBJ1-5,many,TRBV20-1,CSGQGTGNQPQHF,TGCAGTGGACAGGGCACAGGCAATCAGCCCCAGCATTTT
-,TRBJ2-7,many,TRBV18,CASSPPGRGEQYF,TGTGCCAGCTCACCACCCGGCAGGGGCGAGCAGTACTTC
-,TRBJ2-7,many,TRBV10-3,CASTWGSYEQYF,TGTGCCAGCACGTGGGGATCCTACGAGCAGTACTTC
TRBD1,TRBJ2-3,many,TRBV2,CASKGTGADTQYF,TGTGCCAGCAAGGGGACAGGGGCAGATACGCAGTATTTT
-,TRBJ2-5,many,TRBV29-1,CSVATVTVQETQYF,TGCAGCGTTGCGACGGTTACCGTTCAAGAGACCCAGTACTTC
TRBD2,TRBJ2-3,many,TRBV7-8,CASSLFLADMTYTQYF,TGTGCCAGCAGCTTATTCCTAGCGGATATGACTTATACGCAGTATTTT
-,TRBJ1-1,many,TRBV5-1,CASCTELNTEAFF,TGCGCCAGCTGCACAGAACTTAACACTGAAGCTTTCTTT
-,TRBJ2-1,many,TRBV5-6,CASSLERRGEQFF,TGTGCCAGCAGCTTGGAAAGGAGGGGTGAGCAGTTCTTC
-,TRBJ2-3,many,TRBV5-1,CASSLAGVRADTQYF,TGCGCCAGCAGCTTGGCAGGCGTTCGCGCAGATACGCAGTATTTT
-,TRBJ2-4,-,TRBV6-9,CASSYSSPGLSQNIQYF,TGTGCCAGCAGTTACTCTTCGCCGGGTCTCAGCCAAAACATTCAGTACTTC
-,TRBJ2-1,many,TRBV27,CASSFSTGGPARDEQFF,TGTGCCAGCAGTTTTAGCACTGGCGGACCGGCCAGGGATGAGCAGTTCTTC
-,TRBJ1-3,many,TRBV29-1,CSVEILQGFGNTIYF,TGCAGCGTTGAGATCCTACAGGGATTCGGAAACACCATATATTTT
-,TRBJ2-1,many,TRBV6-2/TRBV6-3,CASRGQVINNEQFF,TGTGCCAGCAGGGGGCAGGTCATCAACAATGAGCAGTTCTTC
TRBD1,TRBJ2-5,many,TRBV30,CAWSVLRGPGETQYF,TGTGCCTGGAGTGTACTAAGGGGGCCGGGGGAGACCCAGTACTTC
TRBD2,TRBJ2-7,-,TRBV7-2,CASSFQRGGHYEQYF,TGTGCCAGCAGCTTCCAGCGGGGGGGCCACTACGAGCAGTACTTC
-,TRBJ2-7,-,TRBV9,CASSVQDFAGDEQYF,TGTGCCAGCAGCGTACAGGACTTTGCCGGGGACGAGCAGTACTTC
-,TRBJ2-3,many,TRBV30,CAWSGTGTQYF,TGTGCCTGGAGTGGGACCGGTACGCAGTATTTT
-,TRBJ2-1,many,TRBV28,CASSLAGPSYNEQFF,TGTGCCAGCAGTTTGGCAGGGCCCTCCTACAATGAGCAGTTCTTC
TRBD1,TRBJ2-3,many,TRBV5-1,CASSLGEQGNTQYF,TGCGCCAGCAGCTTGGGGGAACAGGGGAATACGCAGTATTTT
TRBD2,TRBJ2-3,-,TRBV7-2,CASSLVGTSGGGDTQYF,TGTGCCAGCAGCTTAGTTGGGACTAGCGGGGGTGGAGATACGCAGTATTTT
-,TRBJ2-7,few,TRBV2,CASSSQGSSSYEQYF,TGTGCCAGCAGTTCACAGGGTTCTAGTTCCTACGAGCAGTACTTC
-,TRBJ1-4,-,TRBV18,CASSPRGNEKLFF,TGTGCCAGCTCACCACGGGGGAATGAAAAACTGTTTTTT
TRBD1,TRBJ2-5,few,TRBV15,CATSLDREETQYF,TGTGCCACCAGCCTGGACAGGGAAGAGACCCAGTACTTC
-,TRBJ2-3,many,TRBV2,CASSPMDGTDTQYF,TGTGCCAGCAGTCCCATGGATGGCACAGATACGCAGTATTTT
-,TRBJ2-4,few,TRBV7-9,CASSPGGDGNIQYF,TGTGCCAGCAGCCCGGGTGGGGATGGGAACATTCAGTACTTC
-,TRBJ2-3,-,TRBV7-8,CASSPSRPTDTQYF,TGTGCCAGCAGCCCGTCGCGACCCACAGATACGCAGTATTTT
-,TRBJ2-5,many,TRBV7-2,CASAKGGAGETQYF,TGTGCCAGCGCCAAGGGGGGCGCGGGGGAGACCCAGTACTTC
-,TRBJ2-3,many,TRBV11-3,CASSAGDRWGSFADTQYF,TGTGCCAGCAGCGCGGGGGACAGGTGGGGTTCGTTCGCAGATACGCAGTATTTT
-,TRBJ1-3,-,TRBV4-2,CASSQLGEGSGNTIYF,TGTGCCAGCAGCCAGCTAGGGGAGGGTTCTGGAAACACCATATATTTT
-,TRBJ1-1,many,TRBV7-3,CASSEQGAGNTEAFF,TGTGCCAGCAGCGAACAGGGTGCAGGGAACACTGAAGCTTTCTTT
-,TRBJ2-7,few,TRBV28,CASSWGARQYF,TGTGCCAGCAGTTGGGGTGCTCGACAGTACTTC
TRBD1,TRBJ2-2,-,TRBV29-1,CSVDGDRGRTGELFF,TGCAGCGTTGACGGGGACAGGGGGCGAACCGGGGAGCTGTTTTTT
-,TRBJ1-6,-,TRBV10-3,CATRDSNNSPLHF,TGTGCCACGAGGGACTCGAATAATTCACCCCTCCACTTT
-,TRBJ2-5,many,TRBV12-3/TRBV12-4,CASSFLIVGQETQYF,TGTGCCAGCAGTTTTTTGATAGTAGGTCAAGAGACCCAGTACTTC
-,TRBJ1-6,many,TRBV7-2,CASSLREATNSPLHF,TGTGCCAGCAGCTTAAGAGAAGCCACCAATTCACCCCTCCACTTT
TRBD1,TRBJ2-3,few,TRBV7-9,CASSLFGTDDTQYF,TGTGCCAGCAGCTTATTTGGGACAGATGATACGCAGTATTTT
-,TRBJ2-7,many,TRBV20-1,CSARGQAYEQYF,TGCAGTGCTAGAGGCCAGGCCTACGAGCAGTACTTC
TRBD2,TRBJ2-2,-,TRBV12-3/TRBV12-4,CASSLPGRGGPGELFF,TGTGCCAGCAGTCTCCCCGGTCGGGGGGGCCCCGGGGAGCTGTTTTTT
-,TRBJ1-2,many,TRBV2,CASLLGPLNYGYTF,TGTGCCAGCCTTCTGGGCCCGCTAAACTATGGCTACACCTTC
-,TRBJ2-5,-,TRBV29-1,CSVETKETQYF,TGCAGCGTTGAAACCAAAGAGACCCAGTACTTC
-,TRBJ1-1,many,TRBV7-9,CASSLVPGTNTEAFF,TGTGCCAGCAGCTTAGTTCCGGGGACGAACACTGAAGCTTTCTTT
TRBD2,TRBJ2-3,many,TRBV20-1,CSDSSGGVNTQYF,TGCAGTGATTCTAGCGGGGGGGTCAATACGCAGTATTTT